The rows below give T cell receptor beta chains drawn from one sample of a study of CD8 T cells in ankylosing spondylitis. MiXCR, applied by TCRdb to the 5' RACE reads, yields one record per CDR3 protein. Of 750,000 to 850,000 distinct CDR3 sequences listed, 10% to 15% were seen once; the top ten hold approximately 0.5%. The specimen sequenced was blood, either unsorted or a sorted T cell fraction (not recorded which). The receptors here all came from a male donor with ankylosing spondylitis. The CDR3 runs from the conserved cysteine through the conserved F or W. A D gene is named only where the DNA matches it firmly. Rows give clone size only sometimes, using once, few, many, or a class for an expanded clone.

J gene,clone size,V gene,D gene,CDR3 DNA,CDR3 protein
TRBJ2-7,few,TRBV4-3,NA,TGCGCCAGCAGCCAAGATTTACAGGCCAAAATACGGAGTTACGAGCAGTACTTC,CASSQDLQAKIRSYEQYF
TRBJ2-7,many,TRBV5-1,TRBD2,TGCGCCAGCAGCCCGGGGACTAGCGGAACCTACGAGCAGTACTTC,CASSPGTSGTYEQYF
TRBJ1-1,many,TRBV20-1,NA,TGCAGTGCTTCTACTCCGAGGGAAGCTTTCTTT,CSASTPREAFF
TRBJ1-6,few,TRBV10-3,NA,TGTGCCATCGGAACCGGGACGAAGAATTCACCCCTCCACTTT,CAIGTGTKNSPLHF
TRBJ2-3,NA,TRBV11-2,TRBD2,TGTGCCAGCAGCTTAAAGGCATTGGCTAGCGGGATTACAGATACGCAGTATTTT,CASSLKALASGITDTQYF
TRBJ1-2,NA,TRBV12-3/TRBV12-4,NA,TGTGCCAGCAGTCCAGACACGTACTATGGCTACACCTTC,CASSPDTYYGYTF
TRBJ2-1,NA,TRBV7-3,TRBD2,TGTGCCAGCAGATACTTACCGGGACTAGCGGAGTACAATGAGCAGTTCTTC,CASRYLPGLAEYNEQFF
TRBJ2-3,few,TRBV4-3,NA,TGCGCCAGCAGACTAGGGGGGGCAGCATCAACAGATACGCAGTATTTT,CASRLGGAASTDTQYF
TRBJ2-1,many,TRBV29-1,NA,TGCAGCGCCGGGACAACCTACAATGAGCAGTTCTTC,CSAGTTYNEQFF
TRBJ1-2,many,TRBV5-1,NA,TGCGCCAGCAGCTTGGAGGGGAGGAACTATGGCTACACCTTC,CASSLEGRNYGYTF
TRBJ2-7,NA,TRBV20-1,NA,TGCAGTGCTTCAGCTCCCTACGAGCAGTACTTC,CSASAPYEQYF
TRBJ1-2,few,TRBV14,TRBD1,TGTGCCAGCAGCCAAATGTTAGGGAGGGGGCGCCATTATGGCTACACCTTC,CASSQMLGRGRHYGYTF
TRBJ1-5,NA,TRBV20-1,NA,TGCAGTGCTACACAGGGCCTGTTTGATCAGCCCCAGCATTTT,CSATQGLFDQPQHF
TRBJ2-1,NA,TRBV28,TRBD2,TGTGCCTCCAAGGCTAGCGGATACAATGAGCAGTTCTTC,CASKASGYNEQFF
TRBJ1-3,NA,TRBV5-6,NA,TGTGCCAGCAGCTTGGTTACAGCCCGAAACACCATATATTTT,CASSLVTARNTIYF
TRBJ2-1,few,TRBV5-1,NA,TGCGCCAGCAGCTTGGACTCGTTCTCCTACAATGAGCAGTTCTTC,CASSLDSFSYNEQFF
TRBJ2-7,NA,TRBV20-1,NA,TGCAGTGCTAGACCTACAGGGTCCCTCTCCTACGAGCAGTACTTC,CSARPTGSLSYEQYF
TRBJ1-2,NA,TRBV18,NA,TGTGCCAGCTCACCGGGGCCAGCTCCTTCCTATGGCTACACCTTC,CASSPGPAPSYGYTF
TRBJ2-3,NA,TRBV6-5,NA,TGTGCCAGCAGTTACACCGGATCAGCAGGAGATACGCAGTATTTT,CASSYTGSAGDTQYF
TRBJ2-2,many,TRBV4-2,TRBD1,TGTGCCAGCAGCCATGGACAGGCCACTATCGGGGAGCTGTTTTTT,CASSHGQATIGELFF
TRBJ2-4,NA,TRBV6-2/TRBV6-3,TRBD1,TGTGCCAGCAGTCGACCATGGCTGGGACAGCAAAACATTCAGTACTTC,CASSRPWLGQQNIQYF
TRBJ2-2,NA,TRBV20-1,NA,TGCAGTGCTAGGGACCAAGTAAGCGGACCCGCGAACACCGGGGAGCTGTTTTTT,CSARDQVSGPANTGELFF
TRBJ2-3,NA,TRBV10-3,TRBD2,TGTGCCATCAGTGTTTCTAGCGGGGGGATAGCAGATACGCAGTATTTT,CAISVSSGGIADTQYF
TRBJ1-2,many,TRBV20-1,TRBD1,TGCAGTGCGATGGACAGGCCCCCGAACTATGGCTACACCTTC,CSAMDRPPNYGYTF
TRBJ2-2,few,TRBV5-1,NA,TGCGCCAGCAGCTTGGACCTTGGCACCGGGGAGCTGTTTTTT,CASSLDLGTGELFF
TRBJ2-2,many,TRBV4-2,TRBD2,TGTGCCAGCAGCCAAGAGGCCCTAGCGGGCGAAACCGGGGAGCTGTTTTTT,CASSQEALAGETGELFF
TRBJ1-5,NA,TRBV19,NA,TGTGCCAGTAGTATAGACAGCCTTGGGCCCCAGCATTTT,CASSIDSLGPQHF
TRBJ2-3,NA,TRBV5-1,NA,TGCGCCAGCAGCCCTCTTCCTGGGACCCCGTACACAGATACGCAGTATTTT,CASSPLPGTPYTDTQYF
TRBJ2-7,few,TRBV25-1,NA,TGTGCCAGCAGTGAGGGAGGTGGGTGGTACGAGCAGTACTTC,CASSEGGGWYEQYF
TRBJ1-5,few,TRBV20-1,TRBD1,TGCAGTGTACAGGGGGGCAGCAATCAGCCCCAGCATTTT,CSVQGGSNQPQHF
TRBJ1-1,few,TRBV5-1,NA,TGCGCCAGCAGCTTCCTAAGCACCCCGAACACTGAAGCTTTCTTT,CASSFLSTPNTEAFF
TRBJ2-5,few,TRBV18,TRBD2,TGTGCCAGCTCAAATAGCGGGATAGAGACCCAGTACTTC,CASSNSGIETQYF
TRBJ2-3,few,TRBV7-9,TRBD2,TGTGCCAGCCTTTCGGGGGGGGGCACAGATACGCAGTATTTT,CASLSGGGTDTQYF
TRBJ2-7,many,TRBV20-1,TRBD2,TGCAGTGCTAGAGATAGCGGGAGGGCCAGGTACGAGCAGTACTTC,CSARDSGRARYEQYF
TRBJ1-4,NA,TRBV5-1,TRBD1,TGCGCCAGCAGCGGTCAAGCAGGGGGCAACGAAAAACTGTTTTTT,CASSGQAGGNEKLFF
TRBJ2-7,many,TRBV12-3/TRBV12-4,NA,TGTGCCAGCAGTTTACAGGTTCCTGGGTACGAGCAGTACTTC,CASSLQVPGYEQYF
TRBJ2-5,NA,TRBV5-1,NA,TGCGCCAGCAGCTTGGCTACGGCGGTGGAGACCCAGTACTTC,CASSLATAVETQYF
TRBJ1-2,NA,TRBV28,NA,TGTGCCAGCAGTTTGGTGGCAGATCGAGGCTACACCTTC,CASSLVADRGYTF
TRBJ1-2,NA,TRBV5-1,NA,TGCGCCAGCCGAGGTTATTCTAACTATGGCTACACCTTC,CASRGYSNYGYTF
TRBJ2-1,many,TRBV20-1,TRBD1,TGCAGTGCTAGAGGGGGCGACAGGGCCCCTGAGCAGTTCTTC,CSARGGDRAPEQFF
TRBJ1-1,few,TRBV12-3/TRBV12-4,TRBD1,TGTGCCAGCAGTTCCCGACAGGGTTCAAGTGAAGCTTTCTTT,CASSSRQGSSEAFF
TRBJ2-1,few,TRBV20-1,NA,TGCAGTGCTAGTTCCCATCGGGTTAATGAGCAGTTCTTC,CSASSHRVNEQFF
TRBJ1-5,NA,TRBV7-9,NA,TGTGCCAGCAGTTCTGACAGCCGGGCCCAGCATTTT,CASSSDSRAQHF
TRBJ2-1,NA,TRBV28,NA,TGTGCCAGCAGTTTATCCGCCGATGAGCAGTTCTTC,CASSLSADEQFF
TRBJ2-6,NA,TRBV5-6,NA,TGTGCCAGCAGCCCCCCTGGGACAAGGAGGGCCAACGTCCTGACTTTC,CASSPPGTRRANVLTF
TRBJ2-7,NA,TRBV4-3,TRBD2,TGCGCCAGCAGCCAAGTTGGGGCGGGAGGGGCCTACGAGCAGTACTTC,CASSQVGAGGAYEQYF
TRBJ2-3,few,TRBV7-2,TRBD2,TGTGCCAGCAGCCGCGGGGGGCATACGCAGTATTTT,CASSRGGHTQYF
TRBJ2-3,NA,TRBV30,TRBD2,TGTGCCTGGAGCCAGATCGGCGGGAGGAGTACAGATACGCAGTATTTT,CAWSQIGGRSTDTQYF